This entry is about one T cell receptor (beta chain). The CDR3 contains 11 residues. With 10 bases removed from V and 2 bases from J, the gap between germline ends came to 9 bases. Germline-derived CDR1 and CDR2 are LNHDA and SQIVND (reference sequence). This record comes from a study of CD8+ T cells in alopecia areata. Extraction and reverse transcription of RNA yielded cDNA as the sequencing template. TCRdb keeps only in-frame clones here, not all; method: immunoSEQ multiplex PCR. Of 150,000 or so clones listed, 87% are singletons. This chain connects TRBV19 to TRBJ2-7, with a tentative D call TRBD2 (6 bases). Sequenced material: CD8+ T cells sorted from blood, taken at week 0. This sequence originates from a human donor with alopecia areata. CDR3 in DNA: TGTGCCACCGGGAGCGCCTACGAGCAGTACTTC. Encoded protein: CATGSAYEQYF.